The 14 T cell receptor beta chains listed next were all sequenced from one sample in a study of cytomegalovirus exposure and HLA in healthy donors. Amplification used 60 Vbeta primers and 13 Jbeta primers. Profiling relied on immunoSEQ multiplex PCR, and the TCRdb table lists in-frame clones only, not all of them. Among more than 40,000 clones listed, more than 65% were seen once. Sequencing input: PBMCs. Source of these receptors: a man over 45 in good health and CMV-seronegative.

The rearrangement uses TRBV6-5 and TRBJ2-7; the D gene is possibly TRBD2 (5 bases). CDR3 length: 13 residues. CDR1 and CDR2 (germline): MNHEY, SVGAGI. Trimming removed 2 bases at V and 5 bases at J, with 10 bases between. CDR3 bases: TGTGCCAGCAGTTACGGGTCCGGGAACGAGCAGTACTTC. Its translation: CASSYGSGNEQYF.

The chain links TRBV28 to TRBJ2-7; D possibly corresponds to TRBD2 (5 bases). The CDR3 consists of 11 residues. The V and J ends lost 10 bases and 4 bases respectively, with 11 bases between them. The germline V gene has CDR1 MDHEN and CDR2 SYDVKM. The CDR3 sequence: CAIARGYEQYF. In DNA form, the CDR3 reads TGTGCCATAGCACGGGGATACGAGCAGTACTTC.

The chain employs TRBV9 and TRBJ2-3; TRBD1 agrees at 9 bases. Germline V lookup: CDR1 SGDLS, CDR2 YYNGEE. Trimming took 4 bases from V and 3 from J; bases not matched to a gene: 6. CDR3 length: 15 amino acids. This CDR3 reads CASSNTGGWTDTQYF. CDR3 nucleotides: TGTGCCAGCAGCAATACAGGGGGCTGGACAGATACGCAGTATTTT.

The V and J genes are TRBV7-8 and TRBJ1-3, with a weak D call TRBD1 (6 bases). Germline lookup yields CDR1 SGHVS and CDR2 FQNEAQ. This CDR3 comprises 16 residues. Trimming cost V 1 base and J 2 bases, with 12 bases left between them. The CDR3 region has the DNA TGTGCCAGCAGCTTAGAAGGGGGAAGGCCTGGAAACACCATATATTTT. As protein: CASSLEGGRPGNTIYF.

The chain is built from TRBV13 and TRBJ2-1; D perhaps matches TRBD2 (7 bases). The CDR3 runs 14 residues. V gave up 1 base and J gave up 7 bases, with 11 bases separating them. Germline CDR1 reads PRHDT; CDR2 reads FYEKMQ (reference sequence). In DNA form, the CDR3 reads TGTGCCAGCAGCTTAGTGGCGGGGGCGAATGAGCAGTTCTTC. The encoded protein is CASSLVAGANEQFF.

The chain is built from TRBV6-1 and TRBJ1-1; TRBD1 might be the D (5 bases). Germline V gene sequence: CDR1 MNHNS, CDR2 SASEGT. V shed 6 bases and J shed 1 base, with 9 bases lying between them. The CDR3 totals 13 residues. The CDR3 sequence is CASSAGQNTEAFF. DNA of the CDR3: TGTGCCAGCAGCGCAGGACAGAACACTGAAGCTTTCTTT.

This chain joins TRBV29-1 and TRBJ1-2, with TRBD1 identical over 10 bases. The CDR3 is 13 residues long. CDR1 SQVTM and CDR2 ANQGSEA come from the germline V gene. The V segment lost 7 bases and the J segment 3 bases; nucleotides outside the gene matches: 5. The CDR3 sequence: CSAGTGADYGYTF. As DNA, the CDR3 is TGCAGCGCCGGGACAGGGGCGGACTATGGCTACACCTTC.

This chain uses TRBV18 with TRBJ2-7; D perhaps matches TRBD1 (6 bases). CDR3 length: 14 amino acids. From germline, CDR1 is KGHSH and CDR2 LQKENI. The V and J ends lost 3 bases and 4 bases respectively, with 13 bases between them. The CDR3 nucleotides read TGTGCCAGCTCACCCCCGGGACAAACATACGAGCAGTACTTC. Translation gives CASSPPGQTYEQYF.

The V call is TRBV10-3, the J call TRBJ2-5; D perhaps matches TRBD2 (5 bases). Trimming cost V 7 bases and J 5 bases, with 11 bases left between them. The CDR3 totals 12 residues. Germline V gives CDR1 ENHRY, CDR2 SYGVKD. Written as DNA, the CDR3 is TGTGCCATCAAAGCGGCAGAGGAGACCCAGTACTTC. Its translation is CAIKAAEETQYF.

This clone turned up a few times. The junction departs from the called germline gene at one end, perhaps through a read error. The identical CDR3 is also encoded by other nucleotide sequences in the sample. The genes are TRBV18 and TRBJ1-6; 8 bases align to TRBD1. The CDR3 runs 16 residues. Germline assignment: CDR1 KGHSH and CDR2 LQKENI. CDR3 in DNA: TGTGCCAGCTCACCGCAGCAACAGGGGGACAATTCCCCCCTCCACTTT. Encoded protein: CASSPQQQGDNSPLHF.

The chain couples TRBV23-1 to TRBJ2-2; 9 bases agree with TRBD2. TRBV23-1 is reported as an ORF; its role is uncertain. There are 19 residues in the CDR3. J gave up 0 bases and V 0 bases, and 8 bases lay outside the gene matches. DNA of the CDR3: TGCGCCAGCAGTCAATCCCCGAAGACTAGCGGAACGAACACCGGGGAGCTGTTTTTT. It is translated as CASSQSPKTSGTNTGELFF.

The chain recombines TRBV9 with TRBJ2-6, with TRBD1 matching over 7 bases. The germline CDR1 and CDR2 sequences are SGDLS and YYNGEE. CDR3 length equals 22 residues. V was clipped by 3 bases and J by 1 base; unmatched bases: 22. The CDR3 is CASSARRGGSWVGGSGANVLTF. The CDR3 DNA reads as TGTGCCAGCAGCGCCCGGCGAGGGGGCAGTTGGGTTGGTGGATCTGGGGCCAACGTCCTGACTTTC.

In its sample, this clone was seen once. The chain couples TRBV5-6 to TRBJ2-3, with D possibly matching TRBD2 (5 bases). Germline lookup yields CDR1 SGHDT and CDR2 YYEEEE. The CDR3 has 15 amino acids. The V end was cut by 4 bases, the J end by 3 bases, with 15 bases between. The CDR3 sequence is CASSTQLETTDTQYF. As DNA, the CDR3 is TGTGCCAGCAGCACTCAACTAGAGACGACAGATACGCAGTATTTT.

The V gene is TRBV29-1, the J gene TRBJ1-5, with no clear D. The CDR3 extends over 13 amino acids. The germline gives CDR1 SQVTM, CDR2 ANQGSEA. V was cut by 6 bases and J by 0 bases, with 9 bases left in between. CDR3 region: CSVLGDSNQPQHF. DNA of the CDR3: TGCAGCGTCCTCGGGGATAGCAATCAGCCCCAGCATTTT.